This T cell receptor beta chain derives from a study of cytomegalovirus exposure and HLA in healthy donors. Study-wide results and caveats: Trimming of TCR beta V- and J-genes showed a link, identified in a later analysis, to a missense DCLRE1C variant. In vitro checks showed that a few CMV-associated chains really do target CMV antigens. The study carried out a later analysis of TCR beta sequences. It associated around 17,000 of them with specific HLA alleles at a false discovery rate of 0.05. When a later analysis compared HLA-associated TCR beta chains with equally common others, the HLA-associated chains turned out to be more clonally expanded and to have lower generation probabilities.

Concerning this clone: Its matching antigen is unknown.

The germline V and J ends were trimmed by 2 bases and 4 bases, with 9 bases remaining between them. The CDR3 sequence is 13 residues long. In germline, CDR1 is SGHKS, CDR2 YYEKEE (reference sequence). 60 Vbeta and 13 Jbeta primers were used in PCR. Method: immunoSEQ multiplex PCR; TCRdb's copy keeps in-frame clones and lacks some. The sample contains 150,000 to 160,000 clones, about 85% of which appear only once. Specimen: PBMCs. The chain links TRBV5-5 to TRBJ1-1; D might be TRBD1 (5 bases). This receptor was obtained from a woman between 18 and 29 years old in good health and CMV-seronegative. CDR3 bases: TGTGCCAGCAGCTTAGGGGAGGTCACTGAAGCTTTCTTT. Protein: CASSLGEVTEAFF.